Below, 10 T cell receptor beta chains from the same sample are listed, as sequenced in a study of T cell repertoires in cytomegalovirus infection. Via MiXCR, TCRdb re-called the reads, giving one row per CDR3 protein. The sample includes 700,000 to 900,000 distinct CDR3 sequences, roughly 29% of them seen just once. No cognate antigen is known for these TCRs. Sequenced here: cultured CD8+ T cells from PBMCs, sampled from culture after CMV antigen stimulation. These receptors all stem from a human donor in good health (CMV status not recorded). Some clones in this sample may be carry-over from other donors' samples.

The V gene is TRBV6-6, the J gene TRBJ2-1, with a weak D call TRBD2 (6 bases). Trimming removed 9 bases at V and 1 base at J, with 16 bases between. Looked up from germline, CDR1 is MNHNY and CDR2 is SVGAGI (reference sequence). This CDR3 comprises 15 residues. The CDR3 loop is CASGDGTGSYNEQFF. Here the CDR3 DNA reads TGTGCCAGTGGAGATGGGACTGGTTCCTACAATGAGCAGTTCTTC.

A remark on this clonotype: Germline is not matched at one junction end, which may reflect a read error. The chain uses TRBV4-2 and TRBJ1-2; D possibly corresponds to TRBD1 (6 bases). The CDR3 contains 16 residues. Germline assignment: CDR1 LGHNA and CDR2 YNFKEQ. CDR3 DNA: TGTGCCAGCAACCAAGGTAGGACAGTCCCGGAGTATGGCTACACCTTC. Amino acids: CASNQGRTVPEYGYTF.

The chain recombines TRBV5-8 with TRBJ2-1; 7 nucleotides agree with TRBD1. V gave up 4 bases and J gave up 7 bases; unmatched junction bases: 8. This CDR3 spans 14 amino acids. From germline, CDR1 is SGHTS and CDR2 YDEGEE. CDR3 region: CASSTEGASNEQFF. The CDR3 nucleotides are TGTGCCAGCAGCACAGAGGGGGCAAGTAATGAGCAGTTCTTC.

This clonotype was detected only a few times. The rearrangement links TRBV6-5 to TRBJ1-1; TRBD1 agrees at 7 bases. The CDR3 is 16 residues long. Germline V lookup: CDR1 MNHEY, CDR2 SVGAGI. Germline trimming cut 2 bases from V and 1 base from J; bases unmatched to any gene: 7. The CDR3 loop reads CASSYKTGWGNTEAFF. CDR3 DNA: TGTGCCAGCAGTTACAAGACAGGGTGGGGGAACACTGAAGCTTTCTTT.

This clonotype was observed at least ten times. The chain joins TRBV7-6 to TRBJ2-1; 9 positions match TRBD1. Germline loops: CDR1 SGHVS, CDR2 FNYEAQ. Unmatched junction bases numbered 16, after V lost 4 bases and J lost 6 bases. The CDR3 is 18 residues long. CDR3 nucleotide sequence: TGTGCCAGCAGCTATTTTATCTATTCCCGGACAGGGGTCAATGAGCAGTTCTTC. This translates into CASSYFIYSRTGVNEQFF.

The sample holds many counts of this clonotype. Germline and junction disagree at one end, which may indicate a read error. The chain joins TRBV7-2 to TRBJ2-3, with 9 bases that match TRBD2. The CDR3 sequence is 16 residues long. CDR1 and CDR2 from the germline V gene are SGHTA and FQGNSA. CDR3 DNA sequence: TGTGCCAGCAGCCTAGCGGGACAAATTAACACAGATACGCAGTATTTT. Translating it yields CASSLAGQINTDTQYF.

This clonotype was recorded many times. The chain combines TRBV7-3 with TRBJ2-1; 11 bases are shared with TRBD2. The CDR3 is 15 amino acids. Germline CDR1 and CDR2: SGHTA and FQGTGA. Losses at the gene ends were 0 bases for V and 6 bases for J; bases not matched to a gene: 1. CDR3 bases: TGTGCCAGCAGCTTAACTAGCGGGGGGGCCAATGAGCAGTTCTTC. Translating gives CASSLTSGGANEQFF.

V gene TRBV18 combines with J gene TRBJ1-2; 9 nucleotides agree with TRBD1. Germline-derived CDR1 and CDR2 are KGHSH and LQKENI. The CDR3 consists of 15 residues. V lost 0 bases to trimming and J lost 3 bases; unmatched junction nucleotides: 2. This CDR3 is CASSPPGDRDYGYTF. The DNA of the CDR3 is TGTGCCAGCTCACCACCGGGGGACAGGGACTATGGCTACACCTTC.

The chain is built from TRBV6-2 or TRBV6-3 and TRBJ1-5; D is unresolved. CDR3 length equals 17 residues. V was shortened by 6 bases and J by 5 bases, with 23 bases between the two germline ends. The germline V gene has CDR1 MNHEY and CDR2 SVGEGT. In DNA, the CDR3 is TGTGCCAGCAGCTCTCATTTGATCTATAGCAATGATCAGCCCCAGCATTTT. Translation gives CASSSHLIYSNDQPQHF.

V is TRBV7-4 and J is TRBJ1-4, with TRBD1 matching 7 bases. The CDR3 covers 14 residues. V was clipped by 5 bases and J by 7 bases; unmatched bases: 7. Germline CDR1 reads SGHVT; CDR2 reads SQSDAQ. CDR3 coding DNA: TGTGCCAGCAGCGGAAACAGGGGAGGTGAAAAACTGTTTTTT. This codes for CASSGNRGGEKLFF.